The rows below give T cell receptor beta chains drawn from one sample of a study of blood T cell repertoires in COVID-19. TCRdb keeps only in-frame clones here, not all; method: immunoSEQ multiplex PCR. The table records about 100,000 clones, more than 75% of them present only once. Source material: peripheral blood. These receptors were obtained from a human donor in a cohort sampled during active COVID-19. CDR3s include the opening cysteine and the closing phenylalanine or tryptophan. D genes are given only for firm matches. Only some rows state a clone size, as once, few, many or a class for expanded clones.

TRBV3-1/TRBV3-2	TRBJ2-1	TRBD2	.	CASSQGNSGRADEQFF	TGTGCCAGCAGCCAAGGTAACAGCGGGAGGGCCGATGAGCAGTTCTTC
TRBV7-9	TRBJ2-7	TRBD2	once	CASSSGPGLAVSYEQYF	TGTGCCAGCAGCTCTGGTCCCGGACTAGCGGTGTCCTACGAGCAGTACTTC
TRBV28	TRBJ1-2	.	.	CASSSSAQAANYGYTF	TGTGCCAGCAGTTCTTCCGCGCAAGCGGCTAACTATGGCTACACCTTC
TRBV28	TRBJ2-5	.	.	CASSLSGASARETQYF	TGTGCCAGCAGTTTATCTGGGGCTAGCGCTAGAGAGACCCAGTACTTC
TRBV11-2	TRBJ2-5	.	.	CASSPGVGGETQYF	TGTGCCAGCAGCCCCGGTGTAGGCGGGGAGACCCAGTACTTC
TRBV9	TRBJ2-1	.	.	CASSALAYNEQFF	TGTGCCAGCAGCGCACTAGCATACAATGAGCAGTTCTTC
TRBV5-1	TRBJ1-6	.	.	CASSAFRDSGSPLHF	TGCGCCAGCAGCGCCTTCCGGGACTCAGGTTCACCCCTCCACTTT
TRBV4-1	TRBJ2-7	TRBD1	.	CASSQDPGQGAYEQYF	TGCGCCAGCAGCCAAGATCCGGGACAGGGTGCTTACGAGCAGTACTTC
TRBV28	TRBJ2-4	TRBD1	.	CASSTGGRLNIQYF	TGTGCCAGCAGCACAGGGGGTAGGCTAAACATTCAGTACTTC
TRBV28	TRBJ2-7	TRBD1	.	CASSSPGQLSYEQYF	TGTGCCAGCAGTTCGCCGGGACAGCTCTCCTACGAGCAGTACTTC
TRBV20-1	TRBJ1-1	.	.	CSASPSTGPTNTEAFF	TGCAGTGCTAGTCCCAGCACAGGCCCGACGAACACTGAAGCTTTCTTT
TRBV28	TRBJ1-2	.	.	CASTPRFSRGNYGYTF	TGTGCCAGCACCCCACGTTTTTCCAGGGGAAACTATGGCTACACCTTC
TRBV19	TRBJ1-1	.	.	CASSSVQGSNTEAFF	TGTGCCAGTAGTAGCGTACAGGGATCGAACACTGAAGCTTTCTTT
TRBV5-6	TRBJ2-7	.	.	CASSPLQGSSEQYF	TGTGCCAGCAGCCCACTACAGGGTTCTAGCGAGCAGTACTTC
TRBV21-1	TRBJ2-7	.	.	CARLIGGRGQYEQYF	TGTGCCAGGTTGATTGGGGGCAGGGGGCAGTACGAGCAGTACTTC
TRBV7-3	TRBJ2-3	.	.	CASSFGTDTQYF	TGTGCCAGCAGCTTCGGCACAGATACGCAGTATTTT
TRBV4-3	TRBJ2-7	TRBD1	.	CASSQDTGDMQYF	TGCGCCAGCAGCCAAGATACAGGGGATATGCAGTACTTC
TRBV28	TRBJ2-7	TRBD1	.	CASSLPLTPTGDYEQYF	TGTGCCAGCAGTTTACCCCTCACGCCGACAGGGGACTACGAGCAGTACTTC
TRBV5-1	TRBJ2-7	TRBD2	.	CASSIGTSGSEQYF	TGCGCCAGCAGCATCGGGACTAGCGGGAGCGAGCAGTACTTC
TRBV28	TRBJ2-5	TRBD1	.	CATQGPQETQYF	TGTGCCACACAGGGGCCTCAAGAGACCCAGTACTTC
TRBV6-5	TRBJ2-1	TRBD1	.	CASSYQGAGNNEQFF	TGTGCCAGCAGTTACCAGGGGGCCGGAAACAATGAGCAGTTCTTC
TRBV5-1	TRBJ2-2	.	.	CASSLAGSVNTGELFF	TGCGCCAGCAGCTTGGCGGGAAGTGTAAACACCGGGGAGCTGTTTTTT
TRBV6-5	TRBJ1-5	.	.	CASSQGISNQPQHF	TGTGCCAGCAGCCAGGGGATTAGCAATCAGCCCCAGCATTTT
TRBV10-3	TRBJ2-3	TRBD1	.	CAISEYGQGRTDTQYF	TGTGCCATCAGTGAGTACGGACAGGGGCGCACAGATACGCAGTATTTT
TRBV5-4	TRBJ2-7	TRBD2	.	CASSLEPSGVYEQYF	TGTGCCAGCAGCTTGGAACCTAGCGGGGTATACGAGCAGTACTTC
TRBV5-1	TRBJ2-1	TRBD2	.	CASSFSGATYNEQFF	TGCGCCAGCAGCTTTAGCGGGGCTACCTACAATGAGCAGTTCTTC
TRBV9	TRBJ2-1	TRBD2	.	CASSVGASGNNEQFF	TGTGCCAGCAGCGTAGGGGCTAGCGGGAACAATGAGCAGTTCTTC
TRBV6-5	TRBJ2-1	.	.	CATSSGGSNEQFF	TGTGCCACCTCGTCGGGGGGCAGCAATGAGCAGTTCTTC
TRBV12-3/TRBV12-4	TRBJ1-2	TRBD1	few	CASSYRGGYTF	TGTGCCAGCAGCTACAGGGGCGGCTACACCTTC
TRBV7-2	TRBJ1-6	.	.	CASSFNPNRGSPLHF	TGTGCCAGCAGCTTTAATCCAAACCGGGGATCACCCCTCCACTTT
TRBV10-3	TRBJ1-3	.	.	CAISRTRGSGNTIYF	TGTGCCATCAGTCGCACCCGAGGCTCTGGAAACACCATATATTTT
TRBV28	TRBJ1-2	.	.	CASSRTSSYYGYTF	TGTGCCAGCAGTCGGACTTCTTCATACTATGGCTACACCTTC
TRBV2	TRBJ1-5	TRBD1	.	CASSGTGENQPQHF	TGTGCCAGCAGTGGGACAGGGGAGAATCAGCCCCAGCATTTT
TRBV3-1/TRBV3-2	TRBJ2-7	.	.	CASSQDIYADSRDEQYF	TGTGCCAGCAGCCAAGATATCTATGCCGACAGCCGAGACGAGCAGTACTTC
TRBV28	TRBJ2-1	.	.	CASSLLSWRESYNEQFF	TGTGCCAGCAGTTTATTGAGTTGGCGGGAATCGTACAATGAGCAGTTCTTC
TRBV19	TRBJ2-7	TRBD1	.	CASSGRTGFPYEQYF	TGTGCCAGTAGTGGACGGACAGGCTTCCCTTACGAGCAGTACTTC
TRBV6-5	TRBJ2-4	.	.	CASSYSRVAKNIQYF	TGTGCCAGCAGTTACTCCCGGGTAGCCAAAAACATTCAGTACTTC
TRBV7-8	TRBJ2-7	TRBD2	.	CASTGTSGDYEQYF	TGTGCCAGCACCGGGACTAGCGGAGACTACGAGCAGTACTTC
TRBV11-2	TRBJ2-7	TRBD2	.	CASSPSGTSNEQYF	TGTGCCAGCAGCCCATCCGGGACTAGTAACGAGCAGTACTTC
TRBV4-1	TRBJ2-3	TRBD2	once	CASSQELAGTDTQYF	TGCGCCAGCAGCCAAGAACTAGCGGGAACAGATACGCAGTATTTT
TRBV19	TRBJ2-7	TRBD1	.	CASSIKEQGTGATYEQYF	TGTGCCAGTAGTATTAAGGAACAGGGGACAGGGGCGACCTACGAGCAGTACTTC
TRBV11-2	TRBJ1-4	TRBD1	.	CASSTGGGDFRLFF	TGTGCCAGCAGCACAGGGGGAGGCGATTTTAGGCTGTTTTTT
TRBV4-3	TRBJ1-5	TRBD1	.	CASSQAYRGTGGDQPQHF	TGCGCCAGCAGCCAAGCATACCGAGGGACAGGGGGCGACCAGCCCCAGCATTTT
TRBV28	TRBJ1-1	.	.	CASSFSGGVVAFF	TGTGCCAGCAGTTTCTCCGGGGGAGTTGTGGCTTTCTTT
TRBV6-6	TRBJ2-7	TRBD2	.	CASYSGLAGYYEQYF	TGTGCCAGCTACTCGGGACTAGCGGGGTACTACGAGCAGTACTTC
TRBV19	TRBJ1-2	.	.	CASSWGRGEIGYTF	TGTGCCAGTAGTTGGGGCCGCGGTGAGATTGGCTACACCTTC
TRBV12-3/TRBV12-4	TRBJ2-5	TRBD2	.	CASTGGPETQYF	TGTGCCAGCACGGGAGGTCCGGAGACCCAGTACTTC
TRBV5-7	TRBJ1-1	TRBD1	.	CASSLAPGGAGGGTEAFF	TGTGCCAGCAGCTTGGCCCCAGGGGGAGCGGGAGGAGGGACTGAAGCTTTCTTT
TRBV15	TRBJ1-2	TRBD1	.	CATSPRTGVYGYTF	TGTGCCACCAGCCCCCGGACAGGGGTCTATGGCTACACCTTC
TRBV11-3	TRBJ1-1	.	.	CASSLTPNTEAFF	TGTGCCAGCAGCTTAACACCGAACACTGAAGCTTTCTTT
TRBV28	TRBJ1-1	.	.	CASSLTQKNTEAFF	TGTGCCAGCAGTTTAACACAGAAGAACACTGAAGCTTTCTTT
TRBV5-1	TRBJ2-1	TRBD2	.	CASSPGLADEQFF	TGCGCCAGCAGCCCGGGACTAGCGGATGAGCAGTTCTTC
TRBV7-2	TRBJ2-1	TRBD2	.	CASSGRLAGGINEQFF	TGTGCCAGCAGTGGACGACTAGCGGGAGGGATCAATGAGCAGTTCTTC
TRBV3-1/TRBV3-2	TRBJ2-5	.	.	CASSRARFQETQYF	TGTGCCAGCAGCCGGGCCCGATTCCAAGAGACCCAGTACTTC
TRBV28	TRBJ1-5	TRBD1	few	CASSNLKPGQSSNQPQHF	TGTGCCAGCAGTAACCTCAAACCGGGACAGAGTAGCAATCAGCCCCAGCATTTT
TRBV5-1	TRBJ2-3	TRBD2	.	CASSFNSGGNTDTQYF	TGCGCCAGCAGCTTTAATTCGGGGGGAAACACAGATACGCAGTATTTT
TRBV11-2	TRBJ1-1	.	few	CASSLRVTEAFF	TGTGCCAGCAGCCTACGGGTCACTGAAGCTTTCTTT
TRBV2	TRBJ2-3	.	.	CASSRGSPTDTQYF	TGTGCCAGCAGTCGGGGGTCCCCCACAGATACGCAGTATTTT
TRBV29-1	TRBJ2-7	.	once	CSVEDLALGNYEQYF	TGCAGCGTTGAAGATCTGGCACTAGGGAATTACGAGCAGTACTTC
TRBV9	TRBJ2-1	TRBD2	once	CASSVATSNDEQFF	TGTGCCAGCAGCGTAGCGACTAGCAACGATGAGCAGTTCTTC